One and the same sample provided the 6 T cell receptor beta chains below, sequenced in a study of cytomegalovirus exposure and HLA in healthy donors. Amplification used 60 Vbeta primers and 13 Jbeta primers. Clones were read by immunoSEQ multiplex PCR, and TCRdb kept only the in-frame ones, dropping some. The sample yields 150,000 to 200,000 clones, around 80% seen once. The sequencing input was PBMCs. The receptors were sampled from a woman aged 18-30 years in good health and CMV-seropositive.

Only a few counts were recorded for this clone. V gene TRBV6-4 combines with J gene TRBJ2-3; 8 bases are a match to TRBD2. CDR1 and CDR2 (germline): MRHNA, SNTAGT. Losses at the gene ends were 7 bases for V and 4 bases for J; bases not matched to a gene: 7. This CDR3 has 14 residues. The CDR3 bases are TGTGCCAGCACCGAGACTAGCGACTCAGATACGCAGTATTTT. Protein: CASTETSDSDTQYF.

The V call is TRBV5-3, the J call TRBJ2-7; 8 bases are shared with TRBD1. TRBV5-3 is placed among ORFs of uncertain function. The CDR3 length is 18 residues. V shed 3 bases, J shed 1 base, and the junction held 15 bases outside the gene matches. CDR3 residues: CARSSLGFQGAPSYEQYV. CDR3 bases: TGTGCCAGAAGCTCGCTTGGTTTTCAGGGGGCACCTTCCTACGAGCAGTACGTC.

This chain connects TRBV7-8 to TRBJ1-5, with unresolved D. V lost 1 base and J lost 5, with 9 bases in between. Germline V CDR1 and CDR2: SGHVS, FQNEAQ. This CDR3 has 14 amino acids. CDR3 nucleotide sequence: TGTGCCAGCAGCTTAGATGGTGCGGATCAGCCCCAGCATTTT. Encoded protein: CASSLDGADQPQHF.

The CDR3 DNA reads TGTGCCAGCAACCCCTCCCCGGCGACAGCACTTAACTATGGCTACACCTTC. The encoded protein is CASNPSPATALNYGYTF. J is TRBJ1-2 and V is TRBV7-2; tentatively, D is TRBD1 (5 bases). Per germline, CDR1 SGHTA and CDR2 FQGNSA. The V gene lost 7 bases and the J gene lost 1 base, with 22 bases spanning the gap. The length of the CDR3 is 17 residues. The full variable domain, rest sourced from reference TRBV7-2 and TRBJ1-2, is GAGVSQSPSNKVTEKGKDVELRCDPISGHTALYWYRQSLGQGLEFLIYFQGNSAPDKSGLPSDRFSAERTGGSVSTLTIQRTQQEDSAVYLCASNPSPATALNYGYTFGSGTRLTVV.

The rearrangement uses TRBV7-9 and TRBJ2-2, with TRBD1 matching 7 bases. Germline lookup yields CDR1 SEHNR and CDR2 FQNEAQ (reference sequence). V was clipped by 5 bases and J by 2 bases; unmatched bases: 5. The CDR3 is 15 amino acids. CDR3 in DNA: TGTGCCAGCAGCCTCGGGGACAGCAACACCGGGGAGCTGTTTTTT. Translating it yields CASSLGDSNTGELFF.

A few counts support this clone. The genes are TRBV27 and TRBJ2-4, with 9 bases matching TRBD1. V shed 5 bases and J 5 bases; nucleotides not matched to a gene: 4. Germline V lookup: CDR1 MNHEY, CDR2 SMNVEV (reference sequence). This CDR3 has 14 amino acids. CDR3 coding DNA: TGTGCCAGCAGTCCTCGGACAGGGGAAAACATTCAGTACTTC. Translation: CASSPRTGENIQYF.